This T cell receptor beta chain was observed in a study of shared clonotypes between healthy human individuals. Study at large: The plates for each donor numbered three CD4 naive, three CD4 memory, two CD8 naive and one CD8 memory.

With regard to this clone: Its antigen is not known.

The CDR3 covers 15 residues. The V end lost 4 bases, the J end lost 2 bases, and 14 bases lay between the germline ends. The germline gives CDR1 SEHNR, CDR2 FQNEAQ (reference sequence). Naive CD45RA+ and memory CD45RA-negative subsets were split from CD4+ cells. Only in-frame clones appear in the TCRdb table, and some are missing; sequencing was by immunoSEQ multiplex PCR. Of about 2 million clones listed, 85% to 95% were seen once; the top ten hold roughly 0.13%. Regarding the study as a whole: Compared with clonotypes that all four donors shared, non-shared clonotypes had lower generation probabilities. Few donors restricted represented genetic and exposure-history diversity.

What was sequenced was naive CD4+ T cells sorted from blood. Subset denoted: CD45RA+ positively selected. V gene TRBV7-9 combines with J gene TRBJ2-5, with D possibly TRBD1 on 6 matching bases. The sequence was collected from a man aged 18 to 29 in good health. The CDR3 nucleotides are TGTGCCAGCAGCTCCGGGACATGGCCTCAAGAGACCCAGTACTTC. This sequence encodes CASSSGTWPQETQYF.